This T cell receptor beta chain was documented in a study of CD8 T cells in ankylosing spondylitis. Study conclusions and caveats: A motif of roughly eight highly homologous TCR beta variants was seen as apparently characteristic of ankylosing spondylitis blood. CD8+ by phenotype, disease-linked clones were relatively rare in peripheral blood. Some of the motif variants had earlier been found in reactive arthritis patients' fluid and blood.

5'-RACE, quantitative and with molecular barcodes, yielded the TCR beta libraries. Via MiXCR, TCRdb re-called the 5' RACE reads, giving one row per CDR3 protein. The repertoire holds a few hundred thousand distinct CDR3 sequences, with under 25% as singletons. The CDR3 length is 13 residues. CDR1 is GTSNPN and CDR2 is SVGIG in the germline V gene (reference sequence). Trimming took 0 bases from V and 5 from J, leaving 8 bases between them. The table lists this clonotype with a few counts. Its antigen is undetermined. This TCR came from a female donor with ankylosing spondylitis or in good health (not recorded which). Sequencing was done on a sample of blood, either unsorted or a sorted T cell fraction (not recorded which). The rearrangement links TRBV30 to TRBJ1-5; no definite D call. The CDR3 nucleotides read TGTGCCTGGAGTGTCGGACCTTATCAGCCCCAGCATTTT. It is translated as CAWSVGPYQPQHF.